This T cell receptor (beta chain) stems from a study of cytomegalovirus exposure and HLA in healthy donors. Study-level results: As a later analysis showed, several of the most significant clusters appeared to be linked to common viral pathogens. It was confirmed in vitro that a few of the CMV-associated chains were specific for CMV antigens. The authors later found TCR association rates varying by HLA locus, with DRB1 most and HLA-C fewest.

V trimming: 6 bases; J trimming: 2 bases; junction bases outside the gene matches: 8. This CDR3 is 15 amino acids long. CDR1 and CDR2 (germline): KGHSH, LQKENI. PCR involved 60 Vbeta and 13 Jbeta primers. The data were produced by immunoSEQ multiplex PCR, yet TCRdb's version contains in-frame clones alone and is incomplete. In the table there are tens of thousands of clones, about 70% of which are singletons. Worth noting for this clone: Its target is unknown.

This chain joins TRBV18 and TRBJ1-2, with 8 bases lining up with TRBD1. The material sequenced was PBMCs. The TCR was taken from a man aged 40-55 years in good health and CMV-seropositive. In DNA form, the CDR3 reads TGTGCCAGCTCTCGGGGACAGGTACTAAACTATGGCTACACCTTC. It codes for CASSRGQVLNYGYTF. The complete variable domain, with remaining parts taken from reference TRBV18 and TRBJ1-2, reads NAGVMQNPRHLVRRRGQEARLRCSPMKGHSHVYWYRQLPEEGLKFMVYLQKENIIDESGMPKERFSAEFPKEGPSILRIQQVVRGDSAAYFCASSRGQVLNYGYTFGSGTRLTVV.